These T cell receptor beta chains were read from a single sample in a study of cytomegalovirus exposure and HLA in healthy donors. The data were produced by immunoSEQ multiplex PCR, yet TCRdb's version contains in-frame clones alone and is incomplete. The data contain about 150,000 clones, around 84% of them seen just once; the ten biggest clones take up 2% to 2.5%. What was sequenced was PBMCs. The source is a woman between 18 and 30 years old in good health and CMV-seronegative. CDR3s include the opening cysteine and the closing phenylalanine or tryptophan. The D gene is left open where the match is weak. Not every row has a clone size; where given, it reads once, few, many or a size class.

V gene	J gene	D gene	clone size	CDR3 protein
TRBV5-1	TRBJ1-1	-	-	CASSLGRGPFVPSRRNTEAFF
TRBV9	-	-	-	CASSVEWESSYEQYF
TRBV28	TRBJ2-1	TRBD1	-	CASSFPGTGNNEQFF
TRBV7-2	TRBJ2-7	-	-	CASSASVGRGSYEQYF
TRBV18	TRBJ1-2	-	-	CASSPSQGSNYGYTF
TRBV18	TRBJ1-4	TRBD1	-	CASSPATGSLNEKLFF
TRBV4-3	TRBJ2-3	TRBD1	-	CASSQDPGGTDTQYF
TRBV7-9	TRBJ2-5	-	once	CASSLGTAQETQYF
TRBV2	TRBJ2-7	TRBD1	-	CASSEETGGVLAYEQYF
TRBV10-3	TRBJ1-4	-	-	CAISELGRLNEKLFF
TRBV30	TRBJ2-1	-	-	CAWSYWGTYNEQFF
TRBV29-1	TRBJ2-3	TRBD1	-	CSVTGQATDTQYF
TRBV9	TRBJ2-7	-	-	CASSVGREIYEQYF
TRBV9	TRBJ1-2	-	-	CASSVDRRGGYTF
TRBV19	TRBJ2-4	-	-	CASSLLARDIQYF
TRBV7-2	TRBJ2-1	TRBD2	-	CASSLTSGRNEQFF
TRBV6-5	TRBJ2-3	TRBD1	-	CASSYGQGGTDTQYF
TRBV5-4	TRBJ1-2	-	-	CASSLTSNYGYTF
TRBV10-3	TRBJ1-1	-	few	CAISVEGPLTEAFF
TRBV14	TRBJ1-2	-	few	CASSSITGYGYTF
TRBV6-1	TRBJ2-7	-	-	CASIKTGSYEQYF
TRBV4-1	TRBJ2-7	-	few	CASSQPGRDATYEQYF
TRBV30	TRBJ1-6	-	few	CAWSADTYAPLHF
TRBV2	TRBJ2-7	TRBD1	-	CASGQGGYEQYF